The 10 T cell receptor beta chains reported below all come from one sample, sequenced in a study of PD-1 blockade in classical Hodgkin lymphoma. Relapses following autologous stem cell transplantation were seen in all patients, with brentuximab vedotin exposure varying. Data came from immunoSEQ multiplex PCR; TCRdb stores just in-frame clones and leaves some out. The table lists approximately 99,000 clones, 80% to 90% of them singletons. This material consisted of peripheral blood mononuclear cells (PBMCs), taken before the second cycle of nivolumab. The receptors stem from a human donor with classical Hodgkin lymphoma.

Note on this clone: A junction boundary mismatches the germline segment, possibly from a read error. V gene TRBV20-1 combines with J gene TRBJ1-3; no clear D gene. The CDR3 is 9 residues long. The V gene's germline CDR1 is DFQATT and CDR2 SNEGSKA (reference sequence). The DNA for the CDR3 is TGCACCTCTCGAAACACCATATATTTT. It specifies CTSRNTIYF.

The V call is TRBV19, the J call TRBJ2-3; 8 bases match TRBD2. Germline values: CDR1 LNHDA, CDR2 SQIVND (reference sequence). The CDR3 loop spans 14 amino acids. J gave up 4 bases and V 8 bases, and 8 bases lay outside the gene matches. The CDR3 region has the DNA TGTGCCAGTCGGGGGGGTCGCGGGGCAGATACGCAGTATTTT. This encodes CASRGGRGADTQYF.

The chain employs TRBV7-9 and TRBJ1-2, with 9 nucleotides matching TRBD1. This CDR3 region has 17 residues. With 3 bases clipped from V and 1 base from J, the junction kept 9 bases outside the gene matches. The germline V gene has CDR1 SEHNR and CDR2 FQNEAQ (reference sequence). CDR3 region: CASSFWDRERINYGYTF. The CDR3 nucleotides are TGTGCCAGCAGCTTCTGGGACAGGGAACGGATTAACTATGGCTACACCTTC.

The V and J genes are TRBV6-6 and TRBJ1-1, with D perhaps matching TRBD1 (5 bases). Germline V gives CDR1 MNHNY, CDR2 SVGAGI (reference sequence). This CDR3 comprises 15 residues. V dropped 5 bases and J dropped 5 bases, with 18 bases sitting between them. The CDR3 loop reads CASSQTGPIGTEAFF. CDR3 nucleotides: TGTGCCAGCAGTCAGACGGGGCCCATCGGGACTGAAGCTTTCTTT.

The gene calls are TRBV2 and TRBJ1-4; 8 bases are shared with TRBD1. Trimming cost V 8 bases and J 7 bases; bases outside gene matches: 12. From germline, CDR1 is SNHLY and CDR2 FYNNEI. This CDR3 has 15 amino acids. In DNA form, the CDR3 reads TGTGCCAGCTGCCAACAGGGGGGGGCTGTTGAAAAACTGTTTTTT. This codes for CASCQQGGAVEKLFF.

The J gene is TRBJ2-7, the V gene TRBV5-4, with 7 nucleotides matching TRBD2. The J segment lost 7 bases and the V segment lost 0 bases, leaving 10 bases of the junction unmatched. The CDR3 extends over 15 amino acids. The V gene's germline CDR1 is SGHNT and CDR2 YYREEE (reference sequence). The CDR3 nucleotides are TGTGCCAGCAGCTTGGGGGCGGGGGAACCCTGGGAGCAGTACTTC. Translated, it gives CASSLGAGEPWEQYF.

V gene TRBV5-8 combines with J gene TRBJ2-7; TRBD2 agrees at 10 bases. V was clipped by 0 bases and J by 3 bases; unmatched bases: 3. The germline V gene has CDR1 SGHTS and CDR2 YDEGEE. The length of the CDR3 is 15 residues. The chain's CDR3 is CASSLVTSGIYEQYF. DNA of the CDR3: TGTGCCAGCAGCTTGGTTACTAGCGGGATCTACGAGCAGTACTTC.

This clone was found a few times. The V and J genes are TRBV28 and TRBJ2-2; tentatively, D is TRBD1 (6 bases). V lost 2 bases and J lost 0, with 16 bases in between. There are 18 residues in the CDR3. Germline assignment: CDR1 MDHEN and CDR2 SYDVKM. In DNA form, the CDR3 reads TGTGCCAGCAGTTTAATCAGGGACATTAGTACGAACACCGGGGAGCTGTTTTTT. The encoded protein is CASSLIRDISTNTGELFF.

J is TRBJ2-5 and V is TRBV6-4; no clear D gene. Germline V gene sequence: CDR1 MRHNA, CDR2 SNTAGT. CDR3 length: 13 amino acids. V was cut by 5 bases and J by 5 bases, with 12 bases left in between. The CDR3 nucleotides are TGTGCCAGCAGTCTAGACCTGGGGGAGACCCAGTACTTC. This codes for CASSLDLGETQYF.

The chain joins TRBV27 to TRBJ1-2; unclear D gene. This CDR3 has 15 amino acids. The germline V gene has CDR1 MNHEY and CDR2 SMNVEV (reference sequence). V shed 1 base and J shed 5 bases, with 14 bases lying between them. Here the CDR3 DNA reads TGTGCCAGCAGTTTATTCCCCGCAGAACTATATGGCTACACCTTC. It encodes CASSLFPAELYGYTF.